This entry lists 32 T cell receptor beta chains sequenced from one sample in a study of blood T cell repertoires in COVID-19. Clones were read by immunoSEQ multiplex PCR, and TCRdb kept only the in-frame ones, dropping some. The table has about 97,000 clones, approximately 87% seen once. Sample: peripheral blood. Receptor source: a human donor in a cohort sampled during active COVID-19.

This chain links TRBV24-1 with TRBJ2-5; D is ambiguous. This CDR3 spans 13 amino acids. Germline V CDR1 and CDR2: KGHDR, SFDVKD. Trimming stripped 0 bases from V and 5 bases from J, with 6 bases between. The CDR3 DNA reads TGTGCCACCAGTGATTTGCAGTGGGAGACCCAGTACTTC. Translated, it gives CATSDLQWETQYF.

The V gene is TRBV5-1, the J gene TRBJ2-7, with D possibly TRBD1 on 5 matching bases. V lost 4 bases, J lost 3 bases, and 14 bases lay in between. Germline CDR1 is SGHRS and CDR2 is YFSETQ. The CDR3 extends over 14 amino acids. The CDR3 sequence is CASSMVDRNYEQYF. The DNA for the CDR3 is TGCGCCAGCAGCATGGTCGACAGAAACTACGAGCAGTACTTC.

V gene TRBV18 combines with J gene TRBJ2-5; a possible D gene is TRBD2 (6 bases). CDR1 and CDR2 (germline): KGHSH, LQKENI. The V end was cut by 3 bases, the J end by 1 base, with 6 bases between. The CDR3 extends over 13 amino acids. CDR3 sequence reads: CASSPGLQETQYF. CDR3 nucleotide sequence: TGTGCCAGCTCACCGGGACTCCAAGAGACCCAGTACTTC.

This clone was found once. The V gene is TRBV27, the J gene TRBJ2-7, with 8 bases identical to TRBD2. CDR3 length: 15 residues. The germline gives CDR1 MNHEY, CDR2 SMNVEV (reference sequence). Trimming removed 0 bases from V and 4 bases from J; junction bases left unmatched: 5. The CDR3 sequence: CASSLSGGTSYEQYF. CDR3 nucleotide sequence: TGTGCCAGCAGTTTATCGGGGGGGACTAGTTACGAGCAGTACTTC.

This clone was counted only a few times. For the CDR3, the DNA is TGTGCCAGCAGTCTCCGGCGGACCGGGGAGCTGTTTTTT. The encoded protein is CASSLRRTGELFF. The chain joins TRBV27 to TRBJ2-2, with D unclear. The CDR3 runs to 13 residues. Trimming pared 5 bases from V and 5 bases from J, leaving 9 bases between. Germline CDR1 and CDR2: MNHEY and SMNVEV (reference sequence).

The table lists this clone with a count of one. V gene TRBV13 combines with J gene TRBJ2-1; 14 positions agree with TRBD2. The CDR3 length is 16 residues. Germline CDR1 and CDR2: PRHDT and FYEKMQ (reference sequence). Trimming at V came to 3 bases and at J to 5 bases, leaving 3 bases not matched to a gene. The DNA for the CDR3 is TGTGCCAGCAGCTTGGAGGGACTAGCGGGGGACAATGAGCAGTTCTTC. Protein product: CASSLEGLAGDNEQFF.

This chain joins TRBV6-5 and TRBJ1-6, with D possibly matching TRBD1 (5 bases). Germline lookup yields CDR1 MNHEY and CDR2 SVGAGI. Trimming took 4 bases from V and 9 from J, leaving 13 bases between them. This CDR3 spans 14 amino acids. CDR3 DNA: TGTGCCAGCAGTTCTGCAGGGTGGGGTTCACCCCTCCACTTT. The encoded protein is CASSSAGWGSPLHF.

The V and J genes are TRBV15 and TRBJ2-7; TRBD2 agrees at 14 bases. The CDR3 consists of 15 residues. With 3 bases clipped from V and 9 bases from J, the junction kept 7 bases outside the gene matches. Germline V gene lookup returns CDR1 LNHNV and CDR2 YYDKDF (reference sequence). DNA for the CDR3: TGTGCCACCAGCAGCACCGGGACTAGCGGGAGAGGGCAGTACTTC. Its translation is CATSSTGTSGRGQYF.

The CDR3 nucleotides read TGTGCCAGCAGCTTGACGACAGTTCTGAACACTGAAGCTTTCTTT. It yields the protein CASSLTTVLNTEAFF. V gene TRBV11-2 combines with J gene TRBJ1-1, with D perhaps TRBD1 (5 bases). This CDR3 spans 15 amino acids. Germline-derived CDR1 and CDR2 are SGHAT and FQNNGV. V was trimmed by 3 bases and J by 0 bases, leaving 11 bases between them.

The rearrangement joins TRBV7-2 to TRBJ2-5, with D perhaps TRBD2 (5 bases). The CDR3 contains 14 residues. Germline CDR1 and CDR2: SGHTA and FQGNSA. The V end lost 1 base, the J end lost 1 base, and 7 bases lay between the germline ends. The CDR3 sequence: CASSLELVQETQYF. DNA for the CDR3: TGTGCCAGCAGCTTAGAACTAGTCCAAGAGACCCAGTACTTC.

The J gene is TRBJ1-1, the V gene TRBV27, with 9 bases matching TRBD1. Germline V CDR1 and CDR2: MNHEY, SMNVEV (reference sequence). V lost 6 bases and J lost 4; bases outside the gene matches: 6. The CDR3 contains 14 residues. The CDR3 DNA reads as TGTGCCAGCAGCATGACAGGGGGACTCACTGAAGCTTTCTTT. Translating it yields CASSMTGGLTEAFF.

V usage is TRBV5-4 and J usage is TRBJ2-2; D remains ambiguous. This CDR3 contains 13 residues. Germline V CDR1 and CDR2: SGHNT, YYREEE (reference sequence). Trimming stripped 1 base from V and 3 bases from J, with 4 bases between. CDR3 amino acids: CASSLSDTGELFF. The CDR3 nucleotides read TGTGCCAGCAGCTTGAGCGACACCGGGGAGCTGTTTTTT.

The chain has TRBV5-4 and TRBJ1-1; 7 nucleotides align to TRBD1. CDR1 is SGHNT, CDR2 YYREEE, per germline (reference sequence). The CDR3 extends over 16 amino acids. The junction had 13 bases not matched to a gene; V was cut back by 3 bases and J by 5 bases. The CDR3 nucleotides are TGTGCCAGCAGCTCTCCCAAACAGGGGCCGGGAACTGAAGCTTTCTTT. It specifies CASSSPKQGPGTEAFF. Looking up the rest from reference TRBV5-4 and TRBJ1-1 gives the full variable domain: ETGVTQSPTHLIKTRGQQVTLRCSSQSGHNTVSWYQQALGQGPQFIFQYYREEENGRGNFPPRFSGLQFPNYSSELNVNALELDDSALYLCASSSPKQGPGTEAFFGQGTRLTVV.

V usage is TRBV13 and J usage is TRBJ1-4, with D possibly matching TRBD1 (5 bases). V shed 2 bases and J shed 5 bases, with 9 bases lying between them. Germline V gives CDR1 PRHDT, CDR2 FYEKMQ (reference sequence). CDR3 length equals 14 residues. CDR3 bases: TGTGCCAGCAGCTTACGGGAGGGGAATGAAAAACTGTTTTTT. This encodes CASSLREGNEKLFF.

This clone was found a few times. CDR3 sequence: CASSLRQALDTQYF. The CDR3 DNA reads as TGTGCCAGCAGCCTTCGACAGGCCCTAGATACGCAGTATTTT. The V gene is TRBV5-8, the J gene TRBJ2-3, with a weak D call TRBD1 (6 bases). Germline V CDR1 and CDR2: SGHTS, YDEGEE. The CDR3 spans 14 residues. The ends were cut back, 4 bases at V and 5 bases at J, with 14 bases in the middle.

The V gene is TRBV13, the J gene TRBJ2-4; the match to TRBD2 covers 11 bases. This CDR3 is 16 amino acids long. Germline lookup yields CDR1 PRHDT and CDR2 FYEKMQ (reference sequence). V gave up 0 bases and J gave up 8 bases; unmatched junction bases: 6. CDR3 coding DNA: TGTGCCAGCAGCTTAGGCGGACTAGCGGGTGGGGACATTCAGTACTTC. This codes for CASSLGGLAGGDIQYF.

This chain joins TRBV7-8 and TRBJ2-1, with no clear D. V lost 3 bases and J 8 bases, leaving 11 bases between the germline ends. CDR3 length: 13 residues. The germline gives CDR1 SGHVS, CDR2 FQNEAQ. The CDR3 spells CASSFMSIDEQFF. CDR3 DNA: TGTGCCAGCAGCTTCATGAGTATCGATGAGCAGTTCTTC.

The chain employs TRBV12-3 or TRBV12-4 and TRBJ1-1, with D perhaps matching TRBD1 (5 bases). The CDR3 has 13 residues. V shed 5 bases and J shed 5 bases, with 12 bases lying between them. The CDR3 bases are TGTGCCAGCAGTGTGGGGGGGAGGACTGAAGCTTTCTTT. It codes for CASSVGGRTEAFF.

The chain employs TRBV3-1 (or the pseudogene TRBV3-2) and TRBJ1-4; 7 positions agree with TRBD1. This CDR3 has 14 residues. Germline CDR1 reads LGHDT; CDR2 reads YNNKEL (reference sequence). V trimming: 0 bases; J trimming: 10 bases; junction bases outside the gene matches: 5. The CDR3 loop is CASSQDDRVGKLFF. The CDR3 bases are TGTGCCAGCAGCCAAGATGACAGGGTGGGAAAACTGTTTTTT.

About this clone itself: The sample has other DNA sequences that encode this CDR3 too. This rearrangement joins TRBV19 to TRBJ1-1, with 10 bases matching TRBD1. V lost 1 base and J lost 4; bases outside the gene matches: 3. Germline V gene lookup returns CDR1 LNHDA and CDR2 SQIVND (reference sequence). There are 15 residues in the CDR3. In DNA, the CDR3 is TGTGCCAGTAGTATAGCGCGGACAGGGGGCACTGAAGCTTTCTTT. Its protein product is CASSIARTGGTEAFF.

V usage is TRBV28 and J usage is TRBJ1-5; 8 bases map to TRBD1. J gave up 3 bases and V 7 bases, and 14 bases lay outside the gene matches. The germline V gene has CDR1 MDHEN and CDR2 SYDVKM. The CDR3 length is 17 residues. The CDR3 region has the DNA TGTGCCAGCACCACTCCCGCCGGGACAGGCTCCAATCAGCCCCAGCATTTT. It yields the protein CASTTPAGTGSNQPQHF.

This clone was recorded once. CDR3 amino acids: CASQDTLKDGYTF. CDR3 sequence (DNA): TGTGCCAGCCAGGACACCCTAAAAGATGGCTACACCTTC. The chain carries TRBV2 and TRBJ1-2, with D maybe TRBD1 (5 bases). The germline V gene has CDR1 SNHLY and CDR2 FYNNEI. V shed 8 bases and J shed 6 bases, with 16 bases lying between them. The CDR3 spans 13 residues.

This rearrangement joins TRBV5-6 to TRBJ1-6, with TRBD1 as a possible D gene (6 bases). Per germline, CDR1 SGHDT and CDR2 YYEEEE. The CDR3 is made up of 18 amino acids. Trimming removed 0 bases from V and 14 bases from J, with 27 bases in between. As DNA, the CDR3 is TGTGCCAGCAGCTTGGGGTTGACAGGTTCTTTCACCAGGCCAGCCCTCCACTTT. It is translated as CASSLGLTGSFTRPALHF.

The chain has TRBV7-3 and TRBJ2-1; 9 bases line up with TRBD1. Germline lookup yields CDR1 SGHTA and CDR2 FQGTGA. V lost 0 bases, J lost 0 bases, and 12 bases stayed unmatched. The CDR3 is made up of 20 amino acids. The CDR3 is CASSLTPGQGESSSYNEQFF. As DNA, the CDR3 is TGTGCCAGCAGCTTAACACCGGGACAGGGAGAATCGAGCTCCTACAATGAGCAGTTCTTC.

This clone was detected a few times. This chain connects TRBV5-4 to TRBJ1-6, with a weak D call TRBD1 (5 bases). Germline V gene lookup returns CDR1 SGHNT and CDR2 YYREEE (reference sequence). The CDR3 loop spans 14 amino acids. The ends were cut back, 1 base at V and 7 bases at J, with 9 bases in the middle. The CDR3, as DNA: TGTGCCAGCAGCTTGCAGGGTAGGAATTCACCCCTCCACTTT. This gives the protein CASSLQGRNSPLHF.

This sequence joins TRBV5-6 and TRBJ1-3, with 8 bases matching TRBD1. Losses at the gene ends were 2 bases for V and 3 bases for J; bases not matched to a gene: 13. Germline assignment: CDR1 SGHDT and CDR2 YYEEEE. The CDR3 runs to 18 residues. CDR3 bases: TGTGCCAGCAGCTTAGGGGACAGGTTTTCCTCTCGTGGAAACACCATATATTTT. Translation: CASSLGDRFSSRGNTIYF. The whole variable domain, filled in from reference TRBV5-6 and TRBJ1-3, reads DAGVTQSPTHLIKTRGQQVTLRCSPKSGHDTVSWYQQALGQGPQFIFQYYEEEERQRGNFPDRFSGHQFPNYSSELNVNALLLGDSALYLCASSLGDRFSSRGNTIYFGEGSWLTVV.

The chain combines TRBV19 with TRBJ2-7; D is perhaps TRBD2 (5 bases). Germline V gene data show CDR1 as LNHDA and CDR2 as SQIVND (reference sequence). Trimming removed 6 bases at V and 3 bases at J, with 18 bases between. The CDR3 runs 15 residues. Here the CDR3 reads CASSLELENFYEQYF. CDR3 coding DNA: TGTGCCAGTAGCCTAGAACTAGAGAACTTCTACGAGCAGTACTTC.

This chain links TRBV27 with TRBJ1-5, with 10 bases identical to TRBD1. The germline gives CDR1 MNHEY, CDR2 SMNVEV (reference sequence). The CDR3 length is 18 residues. Trimming removed 4 bases from V and 0 bases from J; junction bases left unmatched: 9. CDR3 region: CASSSLTGGSHSNQPQHF. The CDR3 DNA is TGTGCCAGCAGTTCTTTGACAGGGGGCTCCCATAGCAATCAGCCCCAGCATTTT.

The count of this clone is one. The chain employs TRBV7-2 and TRBJ1-4; 7 nucleotides match TRBD1. Looked up from germline, CDR1 is SGHTA and CDR2 is FQGNSA. This CDR3 has 15 amino acids. With V trimmed by 5 bases and J by 4 bases, 7 bases remained unmatched. The CDR3: CASSPDRPLNEKLFF. The CDR3 nucleotides are TGTGCCAGCAGCCCGGACAGGCCTCTTAATGAAAAACTGTTTTTT.

This rearrangement joins TRBV7-2 to TRBJ2-3, with TRBD2 as a possible D gene (6 bases). Trimming removed 1 base from V and 4 bases from J, with 9 bases in between. From germline, CDR1 is SGHTA and CDR2 FQGNSA. The CDR3 runs to 14 residues. CDR3 nucleotides: TGTGCCAGCAGCTTAGGCCCGGGGGCAGATACGCAGTATTTT. Translated: CASSLGPGADTQYF.

The V call is TRBV5-8, the J call TRBJ1-5, with 8 bases that match TRBD1. V trimming: 0 bases; J trimming: 1 base; junction bases outside the gene matches: 0. The germline gives CDR1 SGHTS, CDR2 YDEGEE. This CDR3 has 15 residues. CDR3 nucleotides: TGTGCCAGCAGCTTGGGGACAGGGAGCAATCAGCCCCAGCATTTT. It specifies CASSLGTGSNQPQHF. The variable domain in full, with the rest retrieved from reference TRBV5-8 and TRBJ1-5, is EAGVTQSPTHLIKTRGQQATLRCSPISGHTSVYWYQQALGLGLQFLLWYDEGEERNRGNFPPRFSGRQFPNYSSELNVNALELEDSALYLCASSLGTGSNQPQHFGDGTRLSIL.

The chain combines TRBV2 with TRBJ2-7; TRBD1 is a possible D gene (5 bases). Germline lookup yields CDR1 SNHLY and CDR2 FYNNEI. V lost 2 bases to trimming and J lost 2 bases, with 10 bases between them. CDR3 length: 14 amino acids. CDR3 amino acids: CASSERGSPYEQYF. CDR3 DNA sequence: TGTGCCAGCAGTGAAAGGGGTTCCCCCTACGAGCAGTACTTC.